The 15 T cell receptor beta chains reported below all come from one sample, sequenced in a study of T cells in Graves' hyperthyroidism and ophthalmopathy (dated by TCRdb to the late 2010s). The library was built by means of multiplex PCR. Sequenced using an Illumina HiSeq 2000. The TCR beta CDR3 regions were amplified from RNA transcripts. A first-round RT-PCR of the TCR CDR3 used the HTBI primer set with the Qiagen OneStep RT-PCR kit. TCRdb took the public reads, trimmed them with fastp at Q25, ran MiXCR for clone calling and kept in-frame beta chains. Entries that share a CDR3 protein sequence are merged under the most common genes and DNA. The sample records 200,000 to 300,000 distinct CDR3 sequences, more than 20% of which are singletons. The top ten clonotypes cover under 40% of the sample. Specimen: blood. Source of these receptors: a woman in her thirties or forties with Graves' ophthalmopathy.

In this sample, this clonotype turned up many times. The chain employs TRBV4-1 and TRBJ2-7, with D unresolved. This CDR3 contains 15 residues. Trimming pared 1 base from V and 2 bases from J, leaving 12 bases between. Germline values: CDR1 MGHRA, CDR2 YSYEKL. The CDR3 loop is CASSQGLEGTYEQYF. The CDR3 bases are TGCGCCAGCAGCCAAGGGCTGGAAGGTACCTACGAGCAGTACTTC.

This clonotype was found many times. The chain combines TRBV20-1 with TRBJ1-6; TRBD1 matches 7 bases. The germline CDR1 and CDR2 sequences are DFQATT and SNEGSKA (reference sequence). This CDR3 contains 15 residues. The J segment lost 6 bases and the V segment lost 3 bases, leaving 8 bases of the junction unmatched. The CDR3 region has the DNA TGCAGTGCTAGCCCTCCAGGGGGACTTAATTCACCCCTCCACTTT. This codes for CSASPPGGLNSPLHF.

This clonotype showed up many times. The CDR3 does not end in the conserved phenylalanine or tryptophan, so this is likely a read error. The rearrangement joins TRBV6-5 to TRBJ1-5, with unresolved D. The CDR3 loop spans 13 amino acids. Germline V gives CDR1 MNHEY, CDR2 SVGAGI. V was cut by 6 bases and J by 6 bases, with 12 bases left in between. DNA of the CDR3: TGTGCCAGCAGCTTAACTTCGGGTCAGCCCCAGCATCTT. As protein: CASSLTSGQPQHL.

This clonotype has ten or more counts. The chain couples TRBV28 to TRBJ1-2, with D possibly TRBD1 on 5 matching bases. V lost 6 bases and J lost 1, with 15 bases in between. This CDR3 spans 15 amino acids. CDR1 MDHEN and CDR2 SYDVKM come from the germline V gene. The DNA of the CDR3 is TGTGCCAGCAGCTACGGGACGGTAGTTAACTATGGCTACACCTTC. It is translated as CASSYGTVVNYGYTF.

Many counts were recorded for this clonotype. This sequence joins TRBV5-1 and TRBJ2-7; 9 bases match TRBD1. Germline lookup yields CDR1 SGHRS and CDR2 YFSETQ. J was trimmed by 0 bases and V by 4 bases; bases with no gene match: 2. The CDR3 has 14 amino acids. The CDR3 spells CASSEGQGSYEQYF. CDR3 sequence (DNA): TGCGCCAGCAGCGAGGGACAGGGCTCCTACGAGCAGTACTTC.

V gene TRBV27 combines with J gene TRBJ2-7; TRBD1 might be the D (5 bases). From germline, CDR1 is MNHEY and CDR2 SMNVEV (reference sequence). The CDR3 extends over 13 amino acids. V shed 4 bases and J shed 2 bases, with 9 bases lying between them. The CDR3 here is CASSSGPAYEQYF. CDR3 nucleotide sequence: TGTGCCAGCAGTTCAGGGCCTGCCTACGAGCAGTACTTC.

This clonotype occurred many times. The CDR3 coding sequence is TGTGCCAGCAGTAACGAGCGGGACGCCTACGAGCAGTACTTC. It codes for CASSNERDAYEQYF. The genes are TRBV28 and TRBJ2-7; 7 positions agree with TRBD2. The V gene's germline CDR1 is MDHEN and CDR2 SYDVKM. The CDR3 has 14 amino acids. The junction had 6 bases not matched to a gene; V was cut back by 5 bases and J by 2 bases.

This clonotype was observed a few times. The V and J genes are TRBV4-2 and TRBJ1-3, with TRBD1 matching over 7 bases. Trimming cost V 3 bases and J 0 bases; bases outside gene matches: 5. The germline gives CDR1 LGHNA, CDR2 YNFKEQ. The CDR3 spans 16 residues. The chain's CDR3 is CASSHPGQSSGNTIYF. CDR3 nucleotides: TGTGCCAGCAGCCACCCGGGACAGTCCTCTGGAAACACCATATATTTT.

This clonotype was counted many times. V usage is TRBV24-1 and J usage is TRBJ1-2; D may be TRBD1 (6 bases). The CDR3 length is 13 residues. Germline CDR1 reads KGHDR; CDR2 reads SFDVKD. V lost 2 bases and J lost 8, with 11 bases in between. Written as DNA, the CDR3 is TGTGCCACCAGTGATTCAGGGGCTCGAGGCTACACCTTC. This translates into CATSDSGARGYTF.

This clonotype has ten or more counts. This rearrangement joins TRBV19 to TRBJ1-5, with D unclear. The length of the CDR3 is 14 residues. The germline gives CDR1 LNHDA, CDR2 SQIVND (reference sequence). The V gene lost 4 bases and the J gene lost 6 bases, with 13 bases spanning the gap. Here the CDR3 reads CASSKGGSGQPQHF. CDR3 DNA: TGTGCCAGTAGTAAAGGAGGTTCGGGTCAGCCCCAGCATTTT.

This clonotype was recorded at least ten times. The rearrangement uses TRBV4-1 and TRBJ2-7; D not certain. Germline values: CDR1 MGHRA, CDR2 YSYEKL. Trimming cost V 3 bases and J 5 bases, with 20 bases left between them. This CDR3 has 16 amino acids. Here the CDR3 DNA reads TGCGCCAGCAGCCAGGGGTTCGGGCGCAGAATCCACGAGCAGTACTTC. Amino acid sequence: CASSQGFGRRIHEQYF.

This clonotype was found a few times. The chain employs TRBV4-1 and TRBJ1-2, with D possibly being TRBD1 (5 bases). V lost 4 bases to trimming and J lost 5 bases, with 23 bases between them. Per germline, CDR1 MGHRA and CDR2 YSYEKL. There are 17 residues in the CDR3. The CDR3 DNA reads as TGCGCCAGCAGCCCTAGGAGTCCGGGGCAGGGAGAATATGGCTACACCTTC. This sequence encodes CASSPRSPGQGEYGYTF.

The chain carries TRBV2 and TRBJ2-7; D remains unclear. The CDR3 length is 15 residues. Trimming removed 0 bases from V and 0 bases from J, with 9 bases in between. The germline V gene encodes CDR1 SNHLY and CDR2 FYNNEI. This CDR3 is CASSEALGSSYEQYF. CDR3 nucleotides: TGTGCCAGCAGTGAAGCGCTGGGCAGCTCCTACGAGCAGTACTTC. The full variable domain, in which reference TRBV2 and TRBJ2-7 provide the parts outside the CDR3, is EPEVTQTPSHQVTQMGQEVILRCVPISNHLYFYWYRQILGQKVEFLVSFYNNEISEKSEIFDDQFSVERPDGSNFTLKIRSTKLEDSAMYFCASSEALGSSYEQYFGPGTRLTVT.

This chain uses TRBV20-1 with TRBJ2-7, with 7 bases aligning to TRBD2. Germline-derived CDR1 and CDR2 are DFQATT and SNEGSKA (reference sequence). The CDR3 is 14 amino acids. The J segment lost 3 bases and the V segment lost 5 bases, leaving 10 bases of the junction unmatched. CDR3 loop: CSAGEASGLYEQYF. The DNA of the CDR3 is TGCAGTGCTGGTGAGGCTAGCGGACTCTACGAGCAGTACTTC.

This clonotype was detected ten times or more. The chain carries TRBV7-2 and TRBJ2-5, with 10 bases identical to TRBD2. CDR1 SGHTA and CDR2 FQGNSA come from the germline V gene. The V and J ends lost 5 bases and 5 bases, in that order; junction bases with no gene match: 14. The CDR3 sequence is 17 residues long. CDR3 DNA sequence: TGTGCCAGCAGCCTGGGACTAGCGATAAGACAGTGGGAGACCCAGTACTTC. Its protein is CASSLGLAIRQWETQYF.